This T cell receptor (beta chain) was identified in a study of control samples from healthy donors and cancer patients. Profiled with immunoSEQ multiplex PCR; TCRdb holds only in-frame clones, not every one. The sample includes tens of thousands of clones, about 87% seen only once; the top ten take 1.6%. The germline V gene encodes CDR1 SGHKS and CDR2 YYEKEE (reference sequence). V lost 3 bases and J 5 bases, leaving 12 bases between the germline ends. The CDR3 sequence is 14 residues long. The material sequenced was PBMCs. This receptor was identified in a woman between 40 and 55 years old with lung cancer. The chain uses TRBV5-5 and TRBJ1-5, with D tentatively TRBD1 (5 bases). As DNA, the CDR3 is TGTGCCAGCAGCTGGGGGACGGGAGATCAGCCCCAGCATTTT. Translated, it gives CASSWGTGDQPQHF. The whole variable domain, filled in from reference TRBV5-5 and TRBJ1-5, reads DAGVTQSPTHLIKTRGQQVTLRCSPISGHKSVSWYQQVLGQGPQFIFQYYEKEERGRGNFPDRFSARQFPNYSSELNVNALLLGDSALYLCASSWGTGDQPQHFGDGTRLSIL.